This T cell receptor (beta chain) was identified during a study of blood T cell repertoires in COVID-19. A single count supports this clone. This CDR3 spans 12 amino acids. CDR1 is ENHRY, CDR2 SYGVKD, per germline. Trimming removed 6 bases from V and 5 bases from J, with 11 bases in between. Using immunoSEQ multiplex PCR, the repertoire was profiled, and TCRdb retains in-frame clones only, with some absent. The table shows under 150,000 clones, with around nine tenths occurring only once. Sequencing input: PBMCs or T cells enriched from blood (not recorded which). This chain uses TRBV10-3 with TRBJ2-7; possible D gene TRBD2, 5 bases. The TCR sequence derives from a woman aged 50 to 65 who had recovered from COVID-19. CDR3 bases: TGTGCCATCAGCTCAATTAGCGACGAGCAGTACTTC. Protein sequence: CAISSISDEQYF.